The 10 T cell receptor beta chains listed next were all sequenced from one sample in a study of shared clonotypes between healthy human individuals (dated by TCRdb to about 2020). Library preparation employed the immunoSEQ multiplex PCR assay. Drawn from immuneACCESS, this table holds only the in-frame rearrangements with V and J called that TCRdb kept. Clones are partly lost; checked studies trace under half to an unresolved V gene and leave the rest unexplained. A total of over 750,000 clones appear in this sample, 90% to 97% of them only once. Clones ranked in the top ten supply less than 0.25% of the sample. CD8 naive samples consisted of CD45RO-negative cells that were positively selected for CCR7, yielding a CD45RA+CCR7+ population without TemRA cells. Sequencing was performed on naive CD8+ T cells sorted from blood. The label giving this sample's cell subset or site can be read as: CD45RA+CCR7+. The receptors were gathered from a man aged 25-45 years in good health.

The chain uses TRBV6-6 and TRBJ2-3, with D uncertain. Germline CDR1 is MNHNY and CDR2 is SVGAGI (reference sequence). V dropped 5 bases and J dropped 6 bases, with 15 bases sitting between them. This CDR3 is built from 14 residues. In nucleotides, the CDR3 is TGTGCCAGCAGTCCTCCGGTGCTCGGGGATACGCAGTATTTT. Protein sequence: CASSPPVLGDTQYF.

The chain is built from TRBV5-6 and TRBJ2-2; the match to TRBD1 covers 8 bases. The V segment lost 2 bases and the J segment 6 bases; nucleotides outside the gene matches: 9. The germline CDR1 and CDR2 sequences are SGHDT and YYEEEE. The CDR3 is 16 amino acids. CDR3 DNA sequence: TGTGCCAGCAGCTTTGGGACAGGTCTATATCCCGGGGAGCTGTTTTTT. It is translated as CASSFGTGLYPGELFF.

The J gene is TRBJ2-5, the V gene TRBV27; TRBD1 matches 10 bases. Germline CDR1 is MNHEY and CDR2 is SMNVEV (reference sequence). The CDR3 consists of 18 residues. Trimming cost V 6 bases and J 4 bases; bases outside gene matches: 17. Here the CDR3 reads CASSPSPLDRGPGETQYF. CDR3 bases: TGTGCCAGCAGCCCATCACCTCTCGACAGGGGGCCGGGAGAGACCCAGTACTTC.

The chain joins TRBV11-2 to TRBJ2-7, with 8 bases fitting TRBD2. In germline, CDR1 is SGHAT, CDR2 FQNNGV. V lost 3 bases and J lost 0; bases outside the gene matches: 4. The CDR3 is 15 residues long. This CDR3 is CASSLVGTSSYEQYF. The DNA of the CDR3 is TGTGCCAGCAGCTTGGTTGGGACTAGCTCCTACGAGCAGTACTTC.

CDR3 sequence (DNA): TGTGCCAGCAGTTACTCGAGTAGCAGGGGGACCGGGGAGCTGTTTTTT. Encoded protein: CASSYSSSRGTGELFF. J is TRBJ2-2 and V is TRBV6-6, with 7 positions matching TRBD1. In germline, CDR1 is MNHNY, CDR2 SVGAGI (reference sequence). The CDR3 spans 16 residues. J was trimmed by 5 bases and V by 0 bases; bases with no gene match: 6.

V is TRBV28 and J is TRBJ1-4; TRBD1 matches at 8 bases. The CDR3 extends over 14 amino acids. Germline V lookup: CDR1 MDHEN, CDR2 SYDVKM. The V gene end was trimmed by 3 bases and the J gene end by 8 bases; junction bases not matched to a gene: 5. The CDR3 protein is CASSFQDRAEKLFF. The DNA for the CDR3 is TGTGCCAGCAGTTTCCAGGACAGGGCGGAAAAACTGTTTTTT.

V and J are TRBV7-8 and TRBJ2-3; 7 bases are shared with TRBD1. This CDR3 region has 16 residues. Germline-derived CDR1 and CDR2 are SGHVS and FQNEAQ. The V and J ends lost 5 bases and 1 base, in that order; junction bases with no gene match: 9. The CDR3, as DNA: TGTGCCAGCAGCACAGAACAGGGGTCCCGCACAGATACGCAGTATTTT. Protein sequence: CASSTEQGSRTDTQYF.

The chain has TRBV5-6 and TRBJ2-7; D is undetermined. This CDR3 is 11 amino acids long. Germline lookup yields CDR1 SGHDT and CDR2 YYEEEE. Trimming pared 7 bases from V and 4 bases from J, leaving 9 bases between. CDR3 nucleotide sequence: TGTGCCAGCGGGTTGGGGTACGAGCAGTACTTC. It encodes CASGLGYEQYF.

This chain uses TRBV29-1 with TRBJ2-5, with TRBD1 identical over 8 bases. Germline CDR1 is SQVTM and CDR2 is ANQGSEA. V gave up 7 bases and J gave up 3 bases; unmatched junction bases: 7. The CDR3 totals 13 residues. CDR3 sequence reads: CSASSDREETQYF. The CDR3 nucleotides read TGCAGCGCCTCCTCGGACAGGGAAGAGACCCAGTACTTC.

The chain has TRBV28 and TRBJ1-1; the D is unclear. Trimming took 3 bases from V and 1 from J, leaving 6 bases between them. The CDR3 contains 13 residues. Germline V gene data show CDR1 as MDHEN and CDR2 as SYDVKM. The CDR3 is CASSFVGNTEAFF. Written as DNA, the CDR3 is TGTGCCAGCAGTTTTGTGGGGAACACTGAAGCTTTCTTT.